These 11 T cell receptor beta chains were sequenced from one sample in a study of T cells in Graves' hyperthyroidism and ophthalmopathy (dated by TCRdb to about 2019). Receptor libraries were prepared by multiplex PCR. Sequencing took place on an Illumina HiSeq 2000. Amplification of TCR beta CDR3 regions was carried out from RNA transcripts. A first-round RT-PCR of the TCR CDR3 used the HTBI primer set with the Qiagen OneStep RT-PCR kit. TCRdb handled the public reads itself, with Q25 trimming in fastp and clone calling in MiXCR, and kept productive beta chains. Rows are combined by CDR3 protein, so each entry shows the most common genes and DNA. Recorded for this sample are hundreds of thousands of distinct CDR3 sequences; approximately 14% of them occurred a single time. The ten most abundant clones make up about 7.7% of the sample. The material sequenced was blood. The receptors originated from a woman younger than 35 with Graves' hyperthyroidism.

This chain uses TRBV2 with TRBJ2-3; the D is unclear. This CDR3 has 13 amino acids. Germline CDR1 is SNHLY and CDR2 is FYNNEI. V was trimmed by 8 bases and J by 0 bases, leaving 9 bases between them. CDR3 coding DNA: TGTGCCAGCGCGCAACAAAGCACAGATACGCAGTATTTT. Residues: CASAQQSTDTQYF.

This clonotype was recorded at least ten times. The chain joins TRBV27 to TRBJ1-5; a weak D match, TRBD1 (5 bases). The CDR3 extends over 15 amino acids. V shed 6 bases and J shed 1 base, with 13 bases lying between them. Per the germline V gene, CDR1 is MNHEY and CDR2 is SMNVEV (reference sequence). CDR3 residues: CASSLGGVSNQPQHF. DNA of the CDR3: TGTGCCAGCAGCCTCGGGGGTGTGAGCAATCAGCCCCAGCATTTT.

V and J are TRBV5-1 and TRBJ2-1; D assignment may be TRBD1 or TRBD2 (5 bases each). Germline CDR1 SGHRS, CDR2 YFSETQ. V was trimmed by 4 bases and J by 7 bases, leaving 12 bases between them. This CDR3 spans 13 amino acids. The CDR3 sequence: CASSAGTENEQFF. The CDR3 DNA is TGCGCCAGCAGCGCCGGGACGGAAAATGAGCAGTTCTTC. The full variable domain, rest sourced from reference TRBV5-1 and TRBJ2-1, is KAGVTQTPRYLIKTRGQQVTLSCSPISGHRSVSWYQQTPGQGLQFLFEYFSETQRNKGNFPGRFSGRQFSNSRSEMNVSTLELGDSALYLCASSAGTENEQFFGPGTRLTVL.

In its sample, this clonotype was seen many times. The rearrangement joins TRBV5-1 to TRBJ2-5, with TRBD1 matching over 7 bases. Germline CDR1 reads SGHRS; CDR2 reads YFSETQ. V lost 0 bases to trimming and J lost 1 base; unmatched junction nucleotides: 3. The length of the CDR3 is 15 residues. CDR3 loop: CASSLATGPQETQYF. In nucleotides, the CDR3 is TGCGCCAGCAGCTTGGCGACAGGGCCCCAAGAGACCCAGTACTTC.

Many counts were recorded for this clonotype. The CDR3 here is CASSLHRTSGATWGNEQFF. The CDR3 DNA is TGTGCCAGCAGCCTCCACCGGACTAGCGGGGCCACCTGGGGGAATGAGCAGTTCTTC. The chain carries TRBV3-1 and TRBJ2-1, with 12 bases that match TRBD2. Germline V gene data show CDR1 as LGHDT and CDR2 as YNNKEL (reference sequence). This CDR3 is 19 amino acids long. The V gene end was trimmed by 4 bases and the J gene end by 7 bases; junction bases not matched to a gene: 17.

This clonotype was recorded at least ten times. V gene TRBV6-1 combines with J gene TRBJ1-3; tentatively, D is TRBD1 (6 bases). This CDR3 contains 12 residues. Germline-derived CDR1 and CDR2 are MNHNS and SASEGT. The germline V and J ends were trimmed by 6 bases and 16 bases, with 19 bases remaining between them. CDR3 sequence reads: CASSENQDRRYF. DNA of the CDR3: TGTGCCAGCAGCGAGAACCAGGACAGACGGTATTTT.

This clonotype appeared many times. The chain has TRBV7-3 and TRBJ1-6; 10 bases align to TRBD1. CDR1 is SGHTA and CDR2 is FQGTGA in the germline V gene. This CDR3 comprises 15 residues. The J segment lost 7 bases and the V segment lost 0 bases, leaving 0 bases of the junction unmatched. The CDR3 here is CASSLTGQGNSPLHF. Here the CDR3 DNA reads TGTGCCAGCAGCTTAACGGGACAGGGGAATTCACCCCTCCACTTT.

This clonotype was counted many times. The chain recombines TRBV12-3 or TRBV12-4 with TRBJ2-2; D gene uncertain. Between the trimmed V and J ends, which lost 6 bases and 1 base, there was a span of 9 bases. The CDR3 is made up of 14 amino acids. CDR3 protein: CASRSDQNTGELFF. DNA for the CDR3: TGTGCCAGCAGGTCGGACCAGAACACCGGGGAGCTGTTTTTT.

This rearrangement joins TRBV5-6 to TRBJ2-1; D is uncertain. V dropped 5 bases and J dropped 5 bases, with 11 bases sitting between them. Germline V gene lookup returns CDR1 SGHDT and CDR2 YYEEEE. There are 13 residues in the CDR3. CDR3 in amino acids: CASSQTWDNEQFF. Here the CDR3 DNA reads TGTGCCAGCAGTCAAACGTGGGACAATGAGCAGTTCTTC.

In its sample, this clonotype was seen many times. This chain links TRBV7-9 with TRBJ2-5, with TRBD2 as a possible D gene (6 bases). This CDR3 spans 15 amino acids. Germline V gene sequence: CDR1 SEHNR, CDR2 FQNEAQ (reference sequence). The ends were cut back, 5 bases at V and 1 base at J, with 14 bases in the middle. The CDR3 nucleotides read TGTGCCAGCAGCGGCACCCGGGGGAGCCAAGAGACCCAGTACTTC. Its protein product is CASSGTRGSQETQYF.

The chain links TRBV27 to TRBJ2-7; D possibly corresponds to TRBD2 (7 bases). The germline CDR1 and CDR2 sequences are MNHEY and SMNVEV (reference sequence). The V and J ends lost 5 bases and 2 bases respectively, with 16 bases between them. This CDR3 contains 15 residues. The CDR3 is CASSREGGRTYEQYF. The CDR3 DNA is TGTGCCAGCAGTAGAGAGGGGGGGAGGACCTACGAGCAGTACTTC.